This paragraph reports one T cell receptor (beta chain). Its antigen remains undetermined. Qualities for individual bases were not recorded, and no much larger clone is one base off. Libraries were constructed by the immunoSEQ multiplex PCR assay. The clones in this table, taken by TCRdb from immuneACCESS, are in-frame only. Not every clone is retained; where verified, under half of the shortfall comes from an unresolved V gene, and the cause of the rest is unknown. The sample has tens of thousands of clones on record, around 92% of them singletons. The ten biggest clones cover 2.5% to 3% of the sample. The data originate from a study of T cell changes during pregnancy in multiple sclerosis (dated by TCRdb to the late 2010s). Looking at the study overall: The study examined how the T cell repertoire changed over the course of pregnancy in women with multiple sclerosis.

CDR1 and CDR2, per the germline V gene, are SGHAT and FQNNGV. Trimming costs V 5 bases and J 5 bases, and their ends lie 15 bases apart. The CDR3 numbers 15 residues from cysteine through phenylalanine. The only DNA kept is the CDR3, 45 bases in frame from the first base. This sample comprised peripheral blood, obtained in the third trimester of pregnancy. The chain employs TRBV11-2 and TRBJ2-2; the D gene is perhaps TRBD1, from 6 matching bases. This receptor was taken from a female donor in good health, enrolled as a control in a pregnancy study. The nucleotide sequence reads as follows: TGTGCCAGCAGCCCAAACAGGGCTCAGACCGGGGAGCTGTTTTTT. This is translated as CASSPNRAQTGELFF. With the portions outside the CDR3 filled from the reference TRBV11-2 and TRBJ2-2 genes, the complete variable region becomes EAGVAQSPRYKIIEKRQSVAFWCNPISGHATLYWYQQILGQGPKLLIQFQNNGVVDDSQLPKDRFSAERLKGVDSTLKIQPAKLEDSAVYLCASSPNRAQTGELFFGEGSRLTVL.